The T cell receptor beta chain described here comes from a study of T cells after yellow fever vaccination. The wider study: Low-cell-number fractions were prepared with SMART-Seq v4 Ultra Low Input.

General study findings and limits: Once the booster was given, most primary-vaccination clones reappeared, at around 96% for CD4 and around 90% for CD8. Just a small share of clonotypes turned up in the CD4 compartment as well as the CD8 compartment.

UMIs and a universal primer site were added when TCR cDNA was made by 5'RACE template switching. TCRdb redid the calling of the 5' RACE reads with MiXCR, one entry per CDR3 protein. The data contain 340,000 or so distinct CDR3 sequences, 12% of them singletons. This clonotype was seen only a few times. Its antigen remains unknown. Germline V gene lookup returns CDR1 SGHTA and CDR2 FQGNSA. The junction had 6 bases not matched to a gene; V was cut back by 1 base and J by 2 bases. The CDR3 is 18 residues long. Sequenced here: CD4+ T cells sorted from PBMCs, sampled 15 days after the yellow fever booster vaccination. This clonotype originated in a man between 18 and 29 years old who received the YFV17D yellow fever vaccine. This chain uses TRBV7-2 with TRBJ2-3, with 13 bases matching TRBD2. CDR3 nucleotide sequence: TGTGCCAGCAGCTTAGATTTGGGACTAGCGGGAAACACAGATACGCAGTATTTT. As protein: CASSLDLGLAGNTDTQYF.